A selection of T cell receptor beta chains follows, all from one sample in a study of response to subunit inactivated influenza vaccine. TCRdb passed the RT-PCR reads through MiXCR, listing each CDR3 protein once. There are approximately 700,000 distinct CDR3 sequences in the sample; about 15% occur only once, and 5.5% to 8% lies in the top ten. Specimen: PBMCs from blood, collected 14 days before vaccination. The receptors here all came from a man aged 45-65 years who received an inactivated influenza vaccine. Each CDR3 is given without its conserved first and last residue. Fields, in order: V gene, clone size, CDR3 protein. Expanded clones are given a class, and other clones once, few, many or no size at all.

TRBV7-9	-	ASSLRVGLAGANEQF
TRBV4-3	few	ASSQDLRGLHEQY
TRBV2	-	ASSDGLAGGPGADTQY
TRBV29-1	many	SVRESYEQY
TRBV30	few	AWSGGVGANVLT
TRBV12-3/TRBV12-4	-	ASSTRTGQNTEAF
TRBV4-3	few	ASSQVTGGHSGSPLH
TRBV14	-	ASSQNQGTYYNEQF
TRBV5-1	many	ASSLNARGTGELF
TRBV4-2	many	ASSYGRGGTEAF
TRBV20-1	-	SARSSQETQY
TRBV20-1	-	SADPLLGTYEQY
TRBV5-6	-	ASSLDPLFVADVSTDTQY
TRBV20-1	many	SARLGQMNTEAF
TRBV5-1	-	ASSSTSAHNEQF
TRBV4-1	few	ASSQDYRGKQY
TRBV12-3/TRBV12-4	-	ASSLAGTSDTQY
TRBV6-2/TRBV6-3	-	ASRAGLAGLKQC
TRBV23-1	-	ASSQSVRANGDTQY
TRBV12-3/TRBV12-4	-	ASRVAGKTQY
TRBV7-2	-	ASSFSGQRDTQY
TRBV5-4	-	ASSSIYRGQPEKLF
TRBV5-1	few	ASSGTRTSGGTDTQY
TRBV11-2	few	ASSLDGPASGSYSNEQF
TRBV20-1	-	SARDGGVQETQY
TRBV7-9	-	ASSGRMTEKLF
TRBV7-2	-	ASSLDRDYYEQY
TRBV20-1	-	SARDLASGSSYEQY